What follows describes a single T cell receptor (beta chain). Its antigen remains unidentified. Per-base quality was not reported, and no clone a single base away is much larger than it. This specimen comes from a study of radiotherapy plus CTLA-4 blockade in lung cancer listed by TCRdb under 2018. Concerning the study at large: Among enrolled patients, around 20% had an objective response and 25% to 35% reached disease control.

Trimmed from V: 3 bases; trimmed from J: 2 bases; junction bases lacking a gene match: 4. Taken from cysteine to phenylalanine, the CDR3 has 15 residues. The sequence is cut down to CDR3 DNA, 45 bases in frame from base 1. CDR1 and CDR2 were assigned from the germline V gene (reference sequence) as SGHKS and YYEKEE. Beyond this particular receptor, the publication reports: After treatment with radiotherapy and ipilimumab, TCR clones that originated in tumors expanded in peripheral blood. The strongest predictors of response were reported to be early dynamic shifts in blood T cell clones along with a rise in serum interferon-beta following radiation.

The method was the immunoSEQ multiplex PCR assay. In TCRdb, the immuneACCESS table is reduced to in-frame sequences with V and J assigned. These tables do not hold every clone; where another copy was compared, an unresolved V gene accounts for under half, and the others remain unexplained. In this sample the table shows roughly 98,000 clones, over 75% of which occur a single time. Together, the top ten hold approximately 15% of the sample. Focal radiation therapy combined with CTLA-4 blockade (ipilimumab) was tested in patients with chemo-refractory metastatic non-small-cell lung cancer. Sample: peripheral blood, taken from a patient treated with radiotherapy plus ipilimumab. Rearrangement joined TRBV5-5 to TRBJ1-5, with TRBD1 matching 8 junction bases. The clonotype comes from a human donor with non-small cell lung cancer that progressed on radiotherapy plus ipilimumab. The CDR3 region reads CASSWGTGGNQPQHF. The base sequence is TGTGCCAGCAGCTGGGGGACAGGCGGCAATCAGCCCCAGCATTTT.